The present entry profiles one TCR beta chain with its context. What it recognizes is unknown. At one end the junction does not follow the germline gene, possibly because of a read error. These data are taken from a study of cytomegalovirus exposure and HLA in healthy donors. General study findings and limits: As was reported, the classifier diagnosed cytomegalovirus status with high specificity and sensitivity. Within an earlier analysis, most TCR beta V segments proved productive either about 90% or about 30% of the time. For most TCR sequences rarity was the rule, although some public TCRs occurred in many donors.

60 Vbeta and 13 Jbeta primers were used in PCR. Profiled with immunoSEQ multiplex PCR; TCRdb holds only in-frame clones, not every one. The table shows 150,000 or so clones, with over 60% occurring only once. Germline lookup yields CDR1 SGHRS and CDR2 YFSETQ. CDR3 size: 15 residues. The sample comprised PBMCs. The receptor was derived from a man aged 35-49 years in good health and CMV-seropositive. The V gene is TRBV5-1, the J gene TRBJ2-1; D gene uncertain. CDR3 amino acids: CASTPTSSSYNGQFF. The CDR3 DNA sequence: TGCGCCAGCACCCCGACTTCAAGCTCCTACAATGGGCAGTTCTTC.